This entry features one T cell receptor beta chain sequence. V lost 3 bases, J lost 8 bases, and 28 bases lay in between. This CDR3 has 19 residues. Germline assignment: CDR1 LGHNA and CDR2 YNFKEQ. The sample comes from a study of blood T cell repertoires in COVID-19. Data came from immunoSEQ multiplex PCR; TCRdb stores just in-frame clones and leaves some out. The sample consists of tens of thousands of clones, 81% of them appearing once. Seattle researchers signed up patients amid active infection and tracked them longitudinally. The sequencing sample was made of peripheral blood. The origin of this receptor is a woman over 75 with COVID-19, enrolled during active disease. This chain links TRBV4-2 with TRBJ1-4; D is possibly TRBD1 (5 bases). DNA of the CDR3: TGTGCCAGCAGCCAGGAAAACCCTTCAACCGGGATGCGGGGGGAAAAACTGTTTTTT. This codes for CASSQENPSTGMRGEKLFF.